This TCR beta chain was captured by sequencing in a study of glioma-infiltrating T cells. About the study: Sequencing aimed for roughly 4.5- to 11-fold coverage of about a million peripheral T cells.

Using RNA template, CDR3s of TCR alpha and beta were amplified with iRepertoire arm-PCR. One entry per CDR3 protein results from TCRdb running MiXCR on the multiplex PCR reads. This sample has roughly 350,000 distinct CDR3 sequences, with roughly two fifths found just once. Trimming left V 4 bases short and J 0 bases short, with 9 bases between. CDR3 size: 14 residues. Germline V CDR1 and CDR2: SEHNR, FQNEAQ (reference sequence). Sequencing was carried out using glioma tissue, nonneoplastic brain tissue, or PBMCs (not recorded which). The V and J genes are TRBV7-9 and TRBJ1-2, with D unresolved. The sequence derives from a human donor with low-grade glioma or glioblastoma, undergoing nonglioma brain surgery, or in good health (not recorded which). The CDR3 region is CASSYPGANYGYTF. The CDR3 nucleotides read TGTGCCAGCAGCTACCCCGGCGCTAACTATGGCTACACCTTC.